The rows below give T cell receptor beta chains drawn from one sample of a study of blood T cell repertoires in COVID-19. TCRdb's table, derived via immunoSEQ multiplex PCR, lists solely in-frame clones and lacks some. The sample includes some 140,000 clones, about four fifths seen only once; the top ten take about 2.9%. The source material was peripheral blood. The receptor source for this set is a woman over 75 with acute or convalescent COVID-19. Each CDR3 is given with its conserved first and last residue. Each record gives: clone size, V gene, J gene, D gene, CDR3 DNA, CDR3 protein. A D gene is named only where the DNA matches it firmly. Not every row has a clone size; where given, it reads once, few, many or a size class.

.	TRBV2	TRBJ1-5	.	TGTGCCAGCTGCGACATACGGGGAAGCAATCAGCCCCAGCATTTT	CASCDIRGSNQPQHF
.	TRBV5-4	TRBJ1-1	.	TGTGCCAGCAGCTTAGGAACAGGCGCCCGGAACACTGAAGCTTTCTTT	CASSLGTGARNTEAFF
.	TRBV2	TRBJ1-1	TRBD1	TGTGCCAGCCAGGGACAGTCGGGCACTGAAGCTTTCTTT	CASQGQSGTEAFF
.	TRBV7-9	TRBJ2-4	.	TGTGCCAGCAGCTCTCCCCCAGCGGGTCTAGCCAAAAACATTCAGTACTTC	CASSSPPAGLAKNIQYF
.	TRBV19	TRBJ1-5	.	TGTGCCAGTAAGGGGGACCGGCAGCCCCAGCATTTT	CASKGDRQPQHF
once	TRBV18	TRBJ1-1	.	TGTGCCAGCTCATCGGTAGAAAAGAACACTGAAGCTTTCTTT	CASSSVEKNTEAFF
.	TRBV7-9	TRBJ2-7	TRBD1	TGTGCCAGCAGCTTAGGGACAGGGGGCGTCGACGAGCAGTACTTC	CASSLGTGGVDEQYF
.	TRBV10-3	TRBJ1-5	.	TGTGCCATCAGTGAGTCGGGCAGGGGACAGCCCCAGCATTTT	CAISESGRGQPQHF
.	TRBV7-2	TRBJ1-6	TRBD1	TGTGCCAGCAGCCCAGAGACAGGGAATAATTCACCCCTCCACTTT	CASSPETGNNSPLHF
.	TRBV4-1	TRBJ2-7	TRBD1	TGCGCCAGCAGCCAAGACGGGACAGGGGGCTACGAGCAGTACTTC	CASSQDGTGGYEQYF
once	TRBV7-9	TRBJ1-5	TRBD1	TGTGCCAGCAGCTTAGCGTCAGGGGGTAATCAGCCCCAGCATTTT	CASSLASGGNQPQHF
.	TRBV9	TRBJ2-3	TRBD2	TGTGCCAGCAGCGTAGCTAGCGGGGGGGGGAATACGCAGTATTTT	CASSVASGGGNTQYF
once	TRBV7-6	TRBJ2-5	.	TGTGCCAGCAGCTCGTACCAAGAGACCCAGTACTTC	CASSSYQETQYF
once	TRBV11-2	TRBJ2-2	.	TGTGCCAGCAGCAACGGGGGATTTGGGGAGCTGTTTTTT	CASSNGGFGELFF
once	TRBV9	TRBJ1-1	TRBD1	TGTGCCAGCAGCGTAGAAGGGGGCCAGAACACTGAAGCTTTCTTT	CASSVEGGQNTEAFF
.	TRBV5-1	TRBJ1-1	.	TGCGCCAGCACCATGTCCGGACATGAATTGGAAGCTTTCTTT	CASTMSGHELEAFF
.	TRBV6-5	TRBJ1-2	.	TGTGCCAGCAGTTCCGACAGGGGCTACACCTTC	CASSSDRGYTF
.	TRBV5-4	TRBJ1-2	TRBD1	TGTGCCAGCAGCTTGGAACAGGGGGCTGGTGGCTACACCTTC	CASSLEQGAGGYTF
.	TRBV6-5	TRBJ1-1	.	TGTGCCAGCAGGGGGGAGGGGCGGAACACTGAAGCTTTCTTT	CASRGEGRNTEAFF
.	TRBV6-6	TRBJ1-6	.	TGTGCCAGCAGACAGGACGGGAGTAATTCACCCCTCCACTTT	CASRQDGSNSPLHF
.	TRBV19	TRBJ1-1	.	TGTGCCAGTAGTAAATCCGGGACAAAGAAGGGGATGAACACTGAAGCTTTCTTT	CASSKSGTKKGMNTEAFF
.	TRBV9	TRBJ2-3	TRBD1	TGTGCCAGCAGCGTCGGACTGACAGGGGGCTCGGGGACAGATACGCAGTATTTT	CASSVGLTGGSGTDTQYF
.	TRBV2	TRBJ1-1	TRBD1	TGTGCCAGCAGTGAAGAGGGACAGGGATCGTCTGAAGCTTTCTTT	CASSEEGQGSSEAFF
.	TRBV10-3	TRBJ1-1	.	TGTGCCATCAGTGAGTTTAGCATGAGAATGGGGGGCACTGAAGCTTTCTTT	CAISEFSMRMGGTEAFF
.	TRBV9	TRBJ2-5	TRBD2	TGTGCCAGCAGCGTAAACCCGGGGGGGTGGGAGACCCAGTACTTC	CASSVNPGGWETQYF